The T cell receptor (beta chain) described here comes from a study of cytomegalovirus exposure and HLA in healthy donors. Study context: Earlier work reported approximately 110 million unique TCR beta sequences from 150 million to 200 million T cells. Study results and caveats: Highly shared sequence variants in one cluster were likely a sequencing artifact. An ancestry cluster, one associated with Asian ancestry, reportedly showed fewer N-insertions than the approximately 670-donor mean in a later analysis.

The study ran its PCR with 60 Vbeta and 13 Jbeta primers. As originally analysed: Approximately 12 million of tens of millions of unique TCR beta chains were shared, per a later count. Measured with immunoSEQ multiplex PCR; TCRdb has only the in-frame clones, and not every one. The V and J calls and clone size were taken over from that table, and D and trimming were inferred from the DNA. The sample contains 150,000 to 200,000 clones, around 80% of which appear only once. Concerning this clone itself: The target antigen is unknown.

CDR1 and CDR2 (germline): MNHNS, SASEGT. The CDR3 runs 13 residues. V was clipped by 6 bases and J by 0 bases, with 5 bases between them. The origin of this receptor is a woman aged 40-49 years in good health and CMV-seronegative. The V and J genes are TRBV6-1 and TRBJ1-4, with D possibly TRBD1 on 5 matching bases. Sample: PBMCs. The CDR3 DNA sequence: TGTGCCAGCAGGACAGCAACTAATGAAAAACTGTTTTTT. Translation gives CASRTATNEKLFF.